These T cell receptor beta chains were read from a single sample in a study of PD-1 blockade in mismatch repair-deficient tumors. TCRdb's copy holds only in-frame clones and misses some; the assay was immunoSEQ multiplex PCR. This table has some 50,000 clones, roughly 82% appearing once. The specimen was PBMCs, collected before pembrolizumab treatment. These receptors were collected from an adult with mismatch repair-deficient cancer. Both conserved end residues are part of each CDR3. A D gene is named only where the DNA matches it firmly. Size is omitted from some rows. Given values are once, few, many or a class for expanded clones.

j_call: TRBJ2-5
v_call: TRBV4-2
d_call: .
clone_size: medium-sized
cdr3_aa: CASSQDRDGAGTQYF
cdr3_nt: TGTGCCAGCAGCCAAGATAGGGACGGCGCAGGGACCCAGTACTTC

j_call: TRBJ2-3
v_call: TRBV19
d_call: .
clone_size: .
cdr3_aa: CASSPPGGADTQYF
cdr3_nt: TGTGCCAGTAGCCCCCCCGGAGGGGCAGATACGCAGTATTTT

j_call: TRBJ1-1
v_call: TRBV27
d_call: TRBD1
clone_size: .
cdr3_aa: CASSIGTGGGEAFF
cdr3_nt: TGTGCCAGCAGTATCGGGACAGGAGGGGGTGAAGCTTTCTTT

j_call: TRBJ2-1
v_call: TRBV11-3
d_call: TRBD2
clone_size: .
cdr3_aa: CASSLGLAGVEQFF
cdr3_nt: TGTGCCAGCAGCCTAGGACTAGCGGGAGTTGAGCAGTTCTTC

j_call: TRBJ2-1
v_call: TRBV30
d_call: .
clone_size: .
cdr3_aa: CAWSTGPNNEQFF
cdr3_nt: TGTGCCTGGAGTACCGGTCCCAACAATGAGCAGTTCTTC

j_call: TRBJ1-3
v_call: TRBV19
d_call: .
clone_size: .
cdr3_aa: CASSTRSGTSSGNTIYF
cdr3_nt: TGTGCCAGTAGTACTCGTTCGGGTACCAGCTCTGGAAACACCATATATTTT

j_call: TRBJ2-1
v_call: TRBV10-3
d_call: TRBD2
clone_size: .
cdr3_aa: CAISERRASGVSSYNEQFF
cdr3_nt: TGTGCCATCAGTGAAAGGAGGGCTAGCGGGGTTAGCTCCTACAATGAGCAGTTCTTC

j_call: TRBJ2-3
v_call: TRBV5-1
d_call: TRBD2
clone_size: .
cdr3_aa: CASSTMTSGSTDTQYF
cdr3_nt: TGCGCCAGCAGCACCATGACTAGCGGGAGCACAGATACGCAGTATTTT

j_call: TRBJ1-3
v_call: TRBV11-3
d_call: TRBD1
clone_size: medium-sized
cdr3_aa: CASSARGQGSGNTIYF
cdr3_nt: TGTGCCAGCAGCGCCCGCGGACAGGGGAGTGGAAACACCATATATTTT

j_call: TRBJ2-7
v_call: TRBV6-1
d_call: .
clone_size: .
cdr3_aa: CAAYSRSEQYF
cdr3_nt: TGTGCCGCCTACTCTAGGTCCGAGCAGTACTTC

j_call: TRBJ2-1
v_call: TRBV10-3
d_call: .
clone_size: .
cdr3_aa: CAISGVKTTTYNEQFF
cdr3_nt: TGTGCCATCAGTGGGGTCAAAACAACCACCTACAATGAGCAGTTCTTC

j_call: TRBJ2-7
v_call: TRBV19
d_call: TRBD1
clone_size: few
cdr3_aa: CASKGQGPYEQYF
cdr3_nt: TGTGCCAGTAAGGGACAGGGTCCGTACGAGCAGTACTTC

j_call: TRBJ2-1
v_call: TRBV7-9
d_call: .
clone_size: .
cdr3_aa: CASSPSRGSYNEQFF
cdr3_nt: TGTGCCAGCAGCCCTTCACGGGGCTCCTACAATGAGCAGTTCTTC

j_call: TRBJ2-2
v_call: TRBV10-2
d_call: .
clone_size: .
cdr3_aa: CASKPRGSGELFF
cdr3_nt: TGCGCCAGCAAGCCCCGGGGATCCGGGGAGCTGTTTTTT

j_call: TRBJ2-5
v_call: TRBV10-3
d_call: TRBD2
clone_size: .
cdr3_aa: CAISEAGLAQETQYF
cdr3_nt: TGTGCCATCAGTGAGGCGGGACTAGCGCAAGAGACCCAGTACTTC

j_call: TRBJ1-2
v_call: TRBV28
d_call: TRBD1
clone_size: .
cdr3_aa: CASSFDRGRTYGYTF
cdr3_nt: TGTGCCAGCAGTTTTGACAGGGGGCGTACCTATGGCTACACCTTC

j_call: TRBJ2-2
v_call: TRBV2
d_call: .
clone_size: .
cdr3_aa: CASSVLPLGSRTTTTGELFF
cdr3_nt: TGTGCCAGCAGTGTTCTCCCCCTGGGCAGCCGGACAACTACTACCGGGGAGCTGTTTTTT

j_call: TRBJ2-7
v_call: TRBV7-9
d_call: TRBD2
clone_size: few
cdr3_aa: CASSRGDEQYF
cdr3_nt: TGTGCCAGCAGCCGGGGGGACGAGCAGTACTTC

j_call: TRBJ2-7
v_call: TRBV5-4
d_call: TRBD2
clone_size: .
cdr3_aa: CASSSLAGGPYEQYF
cdr3_nt: TGTGCCAGCAGCTCGTTAGCGGGAGGGCCCTACGAGCAGTACTTC

j_call: TRBJ2-5
v_call: TRBV4-1
d_call: TRBD1
clone_size: .
cdr3_aa: CASSLVGTGGTETQYF
cdr3_nt: TGCGCCAGCAGCCTTGTGGGGACAGGGGGAACGGAGACCCAGTACTTC

j_call: TRBJ1-2
v_call: TRBV21-1
d_call: .
clone_size: .
cdr3_aa: CASSKCKDRGLDGYTF
cdr3_nt: TGTGCCAGCAGCAAATGTAAGGACAGGGGGCTGGATGGCTACACCTTC

j_call: TRBJ2-5
v_call: TRBV9
d_call: TRBD2
clone_size: .
cdr3_aa: CASSPRRLAGQETQYF
cdr3_nt: TGTGCCAGCAGCCCCCGCAGGTTAGCGGGGCAAGAGACCCAGTACTTC

j_call: TRBJ2-7
v_call: TRBV9
d_call: TRBD2
clone_size: .
cdr3_aa: CASSGRTSFHEQYF
cdr3_nt: TGTGCCAGCAGCGGAAGGACTAGCTTCCACGAGCAGTACTTC

j_call: TRBJ2-5
v_call: TRBV7-7
d_call: TRBD2
clone_size: .
cdr3_aa: CASSRDRGVQAGEGTQYF
cdr3_nt: TGTGCTAGCAGCCGGGACCGAGGGGTTCAAGCGGGAGAAGGGACCCAGTACTTC

j_call: TRBJ1-2
v_call: TRBV30
d_call: TRBD1
clone_size: few
cdr3_aa: CAYNSGTAGRGYTF
cdr3_nt: TGTGCCTATAACTCTGGGACAGCCGGCCGGGGCTACACCTTC

j_call: TRBJ1-2
v_call: TRBV12-5
d_call: .
clone_size: .
cdr3_aa: CASGQYAGTAHGYTF
cdr3_nt: TGTGCTAGTGGTCAATACGCCGGGACCGCACATGGCTACACCTTC

j_call: TRBJ2-1
v_call: TRBV5-1
d_call: .
clone_size: .
cdr3_aa: CASSLPHGVGEGYNEQFF
cdr3_nt: TGCGCCAGCAGCTTGCCCCACGGCGTAGGAGAAGGATACAATGAGCAGTTCTTC

j_call: TRBJ1-1
v_call: TRBV29-1
d_call: TRBD1
clone_size: .
cdr3_aa: CSSQDRGNTEAFF
cdr3_nt: TGCAGCTCTCAGGACAGGGGAAACACTGAAGCTTTCTTT

j_call: TRBJ2-1
v_call: TRBV7-2
d_call: .
clone_size: .
cdr3_aa: CASSLGLLSYNEQFF
cdr3_nt: TGTGCCAGCAGCTTAGGACTTCTCTCCTACAATGAGCAGTTCTTC

j_call: TRBJ2-2
v_call: TRBV7-6
d_call: .
clone_size: once
cdr3_aa: CALGLEIGGELFF
cdr3_nt: TGTGCCCTGGGCCTAGAAATCGGCGGGGAGCTGTTTTTT

j_call: TRBJ2-3
v_call: TRBV10-3
d_call: TRBD2
clone_size: .
cdr3_aa: CATTAGDADTQYF
cdr3_nt: TGTGCCACTACGGCGGGAGACGCAGATACGCAGTATTTT

j_call: TRBJ2-1
v_call: TRBV7-9
d_call: .
clone_size: once
cdr3_aa: CASSSGVEQFF
cdr3_nt: TGTGCCAGCAGCTCAGGCGTTGAGCAGTTCTTC

j_call: TRBJ1-2
v_call: TRBV19
d_call: .
clone_size: few
cdr3_aa: CASSITGKGRVGYTF
cdr3_nt: TGTGCCAGTAGTATTACCGGGAAGGGCAGGGTTGGCTACACCTTC

j_call: TRBJ2-2
v_call: TRBV7-3
d_call: .
clone_size: few
cdr3_aa: CASRQWPDTGELFF
cdr3_nt: TGTGCCAGCAGACAGTGGCCTGACACCGGGGAGCTGTTTTTT

j_call: TRBJ2-1
v_call: TRBV19
d_call: .
clone_size: few
cdr3_aa: CASSSIGGIWGEQFF
cdr3_nt: TGTGCCAGTAGCTCGATTGGCGGGATATGGGGTGAGCAGTTCTTC

j_call: TRBJ2-1
v_call: TRBV4-1
d_call: TRBD2
clone_size: .
cdr3_aa: CASSQGGGGSSYNEQFF
cdr3_nt: TGCGCCAGCAGCCAAGGGGGCGGGGGAAGCTCCTACAATGAGCAGTTCTTC

j_call: TRBJ2-1
v_call: TRBV27
d_call: .
clone_size: once
cdr3_aa: CASSLGLSNEQFF
cdr3_nt: TGTGCCAGCAGTCTGGGACTTTCCAATGAGCAGTTCTTC

j_call: TRBJ2-7
v_call: TRBV7-9
d_call: .
clone_size: .
cdr3_aa: CASGSWDVSYEQYF
cdr3_nt: TGTGCCAGCGGATCTTGGGACGTCTCCTACGAGCAGTACTTC

j_call: TRBJ1-2
v_call: TRBV5-1
d_call: .
clone_size: .
cdr3_aa: CASSFYGTNYGYTF
cdr3_nt: TGCGCCAGCAGCTTTTACGGAACTAACTATGGCTACACCTTC

j_call: TRBJ2-1
v_call: TRBV6-1
d_call: TRBD2
clone_size: .
cdr3_aa: CASTGLAFYNEQFF
cdr3_nt: TGTGCCAGCACCGGACTAGCGTTCTACAATGAGCAGTTCTTC

j_call: TRBJ2-7
v_call: TRBV19
d_call: TRBD1
clone_size: .
cdr3_aa: CASRTRDRLNYEQYF
cdr3_nt: TGTGCCAGTCGGACCAGGGACAGGTTAAACTACGAGCAGTACTTC

j_call: TRBJ2-5
v_call: TRBV7-9
d_call: .
clone_size: .
cdr3_aa: CASSLTGSTGETQYF
cdr3_nt: TGTGCCAGCAGCTTAACAGGGAGTACCGGAGAGACCCAGTACTTC

j_call: TRBJ1-5
v_call: TRBV9
d_call: .
clone_size: .
cdr3_aa: CASSREAGQPQHF
cdr3_nt: TGTGCCAGCAGCCGGGAAGCAGGTCAGCCCCAGCATTTT

j_call: TRBJ1-3
v_call: TRBV29-1
d_call: .
clone_size: .
cdr3_aa: CSVAASVGNTIYF
cdr3_nt: TGCAGCGTTGCGGCCAGCGTCGGAAACACCATATATTTT

j_call: TRBJ1-1
v_call: TRBV18
d_call: TRBD1
clone_size: .
cdr3_aa: CASSPLGTGGITEAFF
cdr3_nt: TGTGCCAGCTCACCACTAGGGACAGGGGGCATCACTGAAGCTTTCTTT

j_call: TRBJ1-5
v_call: TRBV7-8
d_call: .
clone_size: .
cdr3_aa: CASSPGDIHSNQPQHF
cdr3_nt: TGTGCCAGCAGCCCCGGGGACATACATAGCAATCAGCCCCAGCATTTT

j_call: TRBJ2-7
v_call: TRBV6-1
d_call: TRBD2
clone_size: .
cdr3_aa: CASSDPGTSGTYEQYF
cdr3_nt: TGTGCCAGCAGTGACCCTGGGACTAGCGGCACCTACGAGCAGTACTTC

j_call: TRBJ2-7
v_call: TRBV12-5
d_call: .
clone_size: .
cdr3_aa: CASGFWGYEQYF
cdr3_nt: TGTGCTAGTGGTTTCTGGGGCTACGAGCAGTACTTC

j_call: TRBJ2-7
v_call: TRBV6-5
d_call: TRBD2
clone_size: once
cdr3_aa: CASSYYRGRASDEQYF
cdr3_nt: TGTGCCAGCAGTTACTACCGGGGGAGGGCATCAGACGAGCAGTACTTC

j_call: TRBJ2-1
v_call: TRBV5-6
d_call: TRBD1
clone_size: .
cdr3_aa: CASSLGGSNEQFF
cdr3_nt: TGTGCCAGCAGCCTAGGGGGCTCCAATGAGCAGTTCTTC

j_call: TRBJ1-2
v_call: TRBV10-3
d_call: TRBD1
clone_size: .
cdr3_aa: CAIILSDRDQTNYGYTF
cdr3_nt: TGTGCCATCATCCTTTCTGACAGGGACCAGACGAACTATGGCTACACCTTC

j_call: TRBJ1-2
v_call: TRBV5-5
d_call: .
clone_size: .
cdr3_aa: CASSEDSVYGYTF
cdr3_nt: TGTGCCAGCAGCGAGGACAGCGTCTATGGCTACACCTTC

j_call: TRBJ1-1
v_call: TRBV29-1
d_call: .
clone_size: .
cdr3_aa: CSVERGRGTEAFF
cdr3_nt: TGCAGCGTTGAACGAGGGAGAGGAACTGAAGCTTTCTTT

j_call: TRBJ2-7
v_call: TRBV10-2
d_call: .
clone_size: .
cdr3_aa: CASGPGGPYEQYF
cdr3_nt: TGCGCCAGCGGCCCAGGGGGGCCCTACGAGCAGTACTTC